One and the same sample provided the 12 T cell receptor beta chains below, sequenced in a study of Ad26.COV2.S vaccination and SARS-CoV-2 variants. The repertoire was sequenced with immunoSEQ multiplex PCR; TCRdb's copy has only in-frame clones and lacks some. The sample includes more than 350,000 clones, about 93% of them seen just once. The sample's treatment: some 20 received Ad26.COV2.S at low or high dose, single or two shots; several received placebo; per-sample allocation not given. Sampling was performed 63 days after the first vaccine or placebo injection. This sample comprised peripheral blood, obtained in a trial of Ad26.COV2.S vaccine versus placebo. The receptors originated from a person between 18 and 65 years old who received the Ad26.COV2.S COVID-19 vaccine or a placebo.

The chain employs TRBV30 and TRBJ2-1; 7 positions agree with TRBD2. V shed 2 bases and J 7 bases; nucleotides not matched to a gene: 14. The length of the CDR3 is 16 residues. CDR1 GTSNPN and CDR2 SVGIG come from the germline V gene (reference sequence). CDR3 sequence reads: CAWSPLSGGPSNEQFF. DNA for the CDR3: TGTGCCTGGAGTCCCCTTTCGGGAGGCCCCTCTAATGAGCAGTTCTTC.

V usage is TRBV7-3 and J usage is TRBJ1-1, with D tentatively TRBD1 (6 bases). Trimming removed 3 bases at V and 1 base at J, with 9 bases between. The CDR3 is 14 amino acids. Germline V gives CDR1 SGHTA, CDR2 FQGTGA. The CDR3 spells CASSLGHQNTEAFF. The CDR3, as DNA: TGTGCCAGCAGCTTGGGACATCAGAACACTGAAGCTTTCTTT.

In this sample, this clone turned up a few times. This chain links TRBV15 with TRBJ2-2; D could derive from TRBD1 or TRBD2 (5 bases each). The germline V gene encodes CDR1 LNHNV and CDR2 YYDKDF (reference sequence). V lost 9 bases, J lost 4 bases, and 15 bases lay in between. The CDR3 is made up of 14 amino acids. CDR3 in DNA: TGTGCCACATCGAGAGGGGTCGCCACCGGGGAGCTGTTTTTT. Protein sequence: CATSRGVATGELFF.

The chain joins TRBV9 to TRBJ2-1; 10 bases map to TRBD2. The CDR3 totals 15 residues. From germline, CDR1 is SGDLS and CDR2 YYNGEE. Trimming cost V 1 base and J 7 bases; bases outside gene matches: 5. CDR3 protein: CASSVRAGGDNEQFF. In DNA form, the CDR3 reads TGTGCCAGCAGCGTACGAGCGGGAGGGGATAATGAGCAGTTCTTC.

This chain joins TRBV27 and TRBJ2-3, with 7 bases fitting TRBD1. The ends lost 8 bases at V and 2 bases at J; junction bases unmatched: 10. This CDR3 comprises 15 residues. Germline V CDR1 and CDR2: MNHEY, SMNVEV (reference sequence). The CDR3 here is CASRGWDSFTDTQYF. The CDR3 nucleotides are TGTGCCAGCCGCGGTTGGGACAGTTTCACAGATACGCAGTATTTT.

About this clone: The CDR3 end shows no conserved phenylalanine or tryptophan, and so a read error is likely. The DNA is left out, because the CDR3 cannot be placed on it with certainty; the CDR3 is given as TCRdb lists it. This rearrangement joins TRBV14 to TRBJ1-1. CDR1 SGHDN and CDR2 FVKESK come from the germline V gene. The CDR3 region is 13 residues in length, termini included. The CDR3 loop reads CASSQAGTNQQTI.

The rearrangement links TRBV7-3 to TRBJ2-3; D unclear. This CDR3 comprises 13 residues. The germline gives CDR1 SGHTA, CDR2 FQGTGA. Trimming took off 1 base at V and 1 base at J, with 3 bases between the two ends. Here the CDR3 DNA reads TGTGCCAGCAGCTTAAAGGGCACAGATACGCAGTATTTT. This gives the protein CASSLKGTDTQYF.

The rearrangement uses TRBV7-9 and TRBJ2-2, with unresolved D. The germline gives CDR1 SEHNR, CDR2 FQNEAQ (reference sequence). This CDR3 is 15 amino acids long. Trimming stripped 5 bases from V and 1 base from J, with 11 bases between. The CDR3 loop reads CASSLGFLNTGELFF. CDR3 nucleotides: TGTGCCAGCAGCCTAGGGTTTTTGAACACCGGGGAGCTGTTTTTT.

The rearrangement uses TRBV19 and TRBJ2-5, with 10 bases that match TRBD2. The CDR3 spans 15 residues. Germline V CDR1 and CDR2: LNHDA, SQIVND (reference sequence). V shed 3 bases and J 2 bases; nucleotides not matched to a gene: 3. CDR3 protein: CASSIEGLAQETQYF. The DNA of the CDR3 is TGTGCCAGTAGTATCGAGGGACTAGCGCAAGAGACCCAGTACTTC.

This clone turned up a few times. The chain links TRBV18 to TRBJ1-1; D is uncertain. The germline CDR1 and CDR2 sequences are KGHSH and LQKENI. V was trimmed by 2 bases and J by 0 bases, leaving 4 bases between them. The CDR3 consists of 13 residues. The CDR3 DNA is TGTGCCAGCTCACCAAAGGTGAACACTGAAGCTTTCTTT. Translation: CASSPKVNTEAFF.

The chain employs TRBV11-1 and TRBJ2-1; 13 bases line up with TRBD2. CDR1 is SGHAT, CDR2 FQDESV, per germline (reference sequence). V lost 5 bases and J lost 9; bases outside the gene matches: 4. CDR3 size: 14 residues. The CDR3 protein is CASSPGLAGVEQFF. DNA of the CDR3: TGTGCCAGCAGCCCAGGACTAGCGGGAGTTGAGCAGTTCTTC.

The chain links TRBV5-4 to TRBJ1-1; maybe TRBD1 (5 bases). V was shortened by 4 bases and J by 9 bases, with 13 bases between the two germline ends. This CDR3 comprises 12 residues. From germline, CDR1 is SGHNT and CDR2 YYREEE (reference sequence). The CDR3 bases are TGTGCCAGCAGCGGGGACTTAAAGCAAGCTTTCTTT. Amino acids: CASSGDLKQAFF.